This T cell receptor (beta chain) derives from a study of blood T cells in healthy people across ages. The CDR3 sequence is 16 residues long. Trimming removed 0 bases from V and 2 bases from J, with 14 bases in between. The germline V gene encodes CDR1 MNHEY and CDR2 SVGAGI. Total RNA, at least 5.5 micrograms per sample, came from PBMCs. With a J-beta primer mix and a sample-barcoded 5' primer, a second PCR ran about 6 to 11 cycles. Each CDR3 protein is one row after TCRdb ran MiXCR on the 5' RACE reads. The top ten clones hold less than 0.85% of a sample with fewer than 1,200,000 distinct CDR3 sequences, 20% to 25% of them seen once. This clonotype turned up a few times. These data also featured in a second study, about T cells of mothers and their children. That source reports: Whatever RNA was extracted went entirely into cDNA synthesis, at roughly 1.5 ug per 15 ul. The yield was over 8 million TCR beta CDR3 reads from each mother and a few million from each child.

V and J are TRBV6-5 and TRBJ2-7; tentative D call: TRBD1 (6 bases). The sample taken for sequencing was blood. This receptor was taken from a girl aged 2-15 years in good health. The DNA of the CDR3 is TGTGCCAGCAGTTACTCGTCCAGGGGTCCCCCCTACGAGCAGTACTTC. Translated, it gives CASSYSSRGPPYEQYF.